This is a list of T cell receptor beta chains from one sample in a study of identical twins. Each CDR3 protein is one row after TCRdb ran MiXCR on the 5' RACE reads. The table lists 200,000 to 300,000 distinct CDR3 sequences, 12% of them singletons, with approximately 4% in the top ten. The same data also contributed to another study, on yellow fever vaccine responses in identical twins.

Sequenced material: memory (CD45RO+) T cells sorted from blood. The receptors shown here come from a woman between 18 and 29 years old in good health. Both conserved end residues are trimmed from each CDR3.

v_call: TRBV28; j_call: TRBJ2-7; cdr3_aa: ASSMVAGGRSYEQY
v_call: TRBV7-9; j_call: TRBJ2-1; cdr3_aa: ASSTDRGRNEQF
v_call: TRBV20-1; j_call: TRBJ1-6; cdr3_aa: SAIGTVLGSPLH
v_call: TRBV20-1; j_call: TRBJ1-1; cdr3_aa: SARDYLGRGDTEAF
v_call: TRBV5-1; j_call: NA; cdr3_aa: ASSLDGDYEQY
v_call: TRBV25-1; j_call: TRBJ2-4; cdr3_aa: ATSSGGLIAKNIQY
v_call: TRBV20-1; j_call: TRBJ2-3; cdr3_aa: SARDLRTSGRGHTDTQY
v_call: TRBV28; j_call: TRBJ2-2; cdr3_aa: ASSSRELF
v_call: TRBV2; j_call: TRBJ1-6; cdr3_aa: ASRQGARYNSPLH
v_call: TRBV25-1; j_call: TRBJ2-3; cdr3_aa: ASSESQQADTQY
v_call: TRBV5-1; j_call: TRBJ2-3; cdr3_aa: ASSSGRGGPDTQY
v_call: TRBV28; j_call: TRBJ2-7; cdr3_aa: ASSFLGIGEQY
v_call: TRBV11-2; j_call: TRBJ2-1; cdr3_aa: ASSPTWAASGRGVDVNEQF
v_call: TRBV7-9; j_call: TRBJ2-7; cdr3_aa: ASSLAGTGIPYEQY
v_call: TRBV4-3; j_call: TRBJ2-1; cdr3_aa: ASSQALRNEQF
v_call: TRBV18; j_call: TRBJ2-5; cdr3_aa: ASSPSLTQY
v_call: TRBV7-9; j_call: TRBJ1-2; cdr3_aa: ASSPPVGGSYGYT
v_call: TRBV4-2; j_call: TRBJ1-6; cdr3_aa: ASSHSDGENSPLH
v_call: TRBV25-1; j_call: TRBJ1-1; cdr3_aa: ASSEYLGEAF
v_call: TRBV4-2; j_call: TRBJ2-1; cdr3_aa: ASSQKGGGKSSYNEQF
v_call: TRBV4-2; j_call: TRBJ2-7; cdr3_aa: ASLRSPGNEQY
v_call: TRBV29-1; j_call: TRBJ2-7; cdr3_aa: SAGQGDEQY
v_call: TRBV12-3/TRBV12-4; j_call: TRBJ2-3; cdr3_aa: ASTPWSGGTDTQY
v_call: TRBV9; j_call: TRBJ2-1; cdr3_aa: ASSVALVGEQF
v_call: TRBV28; j_call: TRBJ1-3; cdr3_aa: ASSSTGMGNTIY
v_call: TRBV28; j_call: TRBJ2-1; cdr3_aa: ASSFFSYNEQF
v_call: TRBV4-3; j_call: TRBJ2-3; cdr3_aa: ASSQAGQGRRGSTDTQY
v_call: TRBV6-1; j_call: TRBJ2-2; cdr3_aa: ASRTSGTNTGELF
v_call: TRBV19; j_call: TRBJ2-7; cdr3_aa: ASSGGGEQY
v_call: TRBV9; j_call: TRBJ2-7; cdr3_aa: ASSPRAVGPYEQY
v_call: TRBV6-2/TRBV6-3; j_call: TRBJ2-7; cdr3_aa: ASSDGGQGPYEQY
v_call: TRBV7-9; j_call: TRBJ2-6; cdr3_aa: ASSRQGRSGANVLT
v_call: TRBV5-1; j_call: TRBJ2-1; cdr3_aa: ASSLGTSINEQF
v_call: TRBV4-1; j_call: TRBJ1-6; cdr3_aa: ASSDRGQENSPLH
v_call: TRBV20-1; j_call: TRBJ2-7; cdr3_aa: SATWTSSYEQY
v_call: TRBV6-2/TRBV6-3; j_call: TRBJ2-1; cdr3_aa: ASSYERGNEQF
v_call: TRBV30; j_call: TRBJ2-6; cdr3_aa: AWSRGQDVNVLT
v_call: TRBV30; j_call: TRBJ1-2; cdr3_aa: AWMDRDYGYT
v_call: TRBV28; j_call: TRBJ1-1; cdr3_aa: ASWRGVSTEAF
v_call: TRBV7-2; j_call: TRBJ2-3; cdr3_aa: ASSPGLVTDTQY
v_call: TRBV7-9; j_call: TRBJ2-2; cdr3_aa: ASSPQGWNTGELF